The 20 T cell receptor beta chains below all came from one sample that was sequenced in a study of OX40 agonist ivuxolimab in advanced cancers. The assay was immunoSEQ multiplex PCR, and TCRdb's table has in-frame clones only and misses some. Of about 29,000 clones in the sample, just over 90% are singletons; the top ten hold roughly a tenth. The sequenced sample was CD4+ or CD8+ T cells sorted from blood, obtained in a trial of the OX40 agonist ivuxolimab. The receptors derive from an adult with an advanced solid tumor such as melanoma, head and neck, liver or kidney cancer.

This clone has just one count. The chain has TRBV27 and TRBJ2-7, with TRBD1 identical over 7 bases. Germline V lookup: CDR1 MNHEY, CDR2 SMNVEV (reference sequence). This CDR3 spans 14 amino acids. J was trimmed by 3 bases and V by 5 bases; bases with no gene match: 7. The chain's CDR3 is CASSPGGSGYEQYF. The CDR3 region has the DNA TGTGCCAGCAGTCCAGGGGGTTCAGGCTACGAGCAGTACTTC.

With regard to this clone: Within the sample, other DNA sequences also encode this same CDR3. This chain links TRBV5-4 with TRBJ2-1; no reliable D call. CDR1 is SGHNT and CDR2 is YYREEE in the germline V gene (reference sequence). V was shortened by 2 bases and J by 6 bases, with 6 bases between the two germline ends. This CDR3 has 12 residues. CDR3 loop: CASSLGGNEQFF. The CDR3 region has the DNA TGTGCCAGCAGCTTAGGCGGCAATGAGCAGTTCTTC. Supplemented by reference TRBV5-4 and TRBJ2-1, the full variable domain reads ETGVTQSPTHLIKTRGQQVTLRCSSQSGHNTVSWYQQALGQGPQFIFQYYREEENGRGNFPPRFSGLQFPNYSSELNVNALELDDSALYLCASSLGGNEQFFGPGTRLTVL.

The CDR3 DNA reads TGTGCCAGCAGTGGCCTAGCGGGAGGTAACACCGGGGAGCTGTTTTTT. Protein: CASSGLAGGNTGELFF. The gene calls are TRBV2 and TRBJ2-2; 11 bases are a match to TRBD2. Germline CDR1 and CDR2: SNHLY and FYNNEI. V lost 4 bases and J lost 2; bases outside the gene matches: 3. The CDR3 sequence is 16 residues long.

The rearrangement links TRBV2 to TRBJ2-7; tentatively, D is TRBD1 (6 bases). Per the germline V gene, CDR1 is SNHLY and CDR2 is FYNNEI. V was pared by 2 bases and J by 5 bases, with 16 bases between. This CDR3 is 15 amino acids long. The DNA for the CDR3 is TGTGCCAGCAGTGAATGGGGGCAGGGATCGGACGAGCAGTACTTC. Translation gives CASSEWGQGSDEQYF. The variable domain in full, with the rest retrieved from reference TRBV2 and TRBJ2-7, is EPEVTQTPSHQVTQMGQEVILRCVPISNHLYFYWYRQILGQKVEFLVSFYNNEISEKSEIFDDQFSVERPDGSNFTLKIRSTKLEDSAMYFCASSEWGQGSDEQYFGPGTRLTVT.

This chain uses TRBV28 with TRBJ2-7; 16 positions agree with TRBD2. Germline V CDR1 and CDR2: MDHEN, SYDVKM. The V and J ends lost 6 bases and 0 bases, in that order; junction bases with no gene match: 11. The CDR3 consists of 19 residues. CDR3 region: CASRSWGLAGGPGSYEQYF. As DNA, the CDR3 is TGTGCCAGCAGGTCTTGGGGACTAGCGGGAGGGCCCGGCTCCTACGAGCAGTACTTC.

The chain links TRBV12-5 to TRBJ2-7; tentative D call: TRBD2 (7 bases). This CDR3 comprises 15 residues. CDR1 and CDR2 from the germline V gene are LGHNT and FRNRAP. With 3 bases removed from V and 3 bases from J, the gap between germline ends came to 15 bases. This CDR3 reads CASGFGAGAGYEQYF. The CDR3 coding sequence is TGTGCTAGTGGTTTTGGGGCGGGGGCCGGCTACGAGCAGTACTTC.

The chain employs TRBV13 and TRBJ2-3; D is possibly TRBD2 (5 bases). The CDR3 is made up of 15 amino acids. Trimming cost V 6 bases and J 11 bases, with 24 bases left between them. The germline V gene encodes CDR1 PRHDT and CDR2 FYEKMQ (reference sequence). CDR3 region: CASRENLRAPLGQYF. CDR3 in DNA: TGTGCCAGCAGGGAGAATTTGCGGGCCCCCTTGGGGCAGTATTTT.

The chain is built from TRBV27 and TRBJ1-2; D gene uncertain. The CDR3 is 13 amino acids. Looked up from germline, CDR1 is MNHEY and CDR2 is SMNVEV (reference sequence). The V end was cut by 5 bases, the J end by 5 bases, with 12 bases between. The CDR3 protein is CASSIGVSYGYTF. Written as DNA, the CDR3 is TGTGCCAGCAGTATCGGGGTTAGTTATGGCTACACCTTC.

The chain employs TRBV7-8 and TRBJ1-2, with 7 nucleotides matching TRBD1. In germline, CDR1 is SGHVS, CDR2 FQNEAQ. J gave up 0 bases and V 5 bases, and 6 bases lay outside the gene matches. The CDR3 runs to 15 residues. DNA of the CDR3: TGTGCCAGCAGCCCGACCGGGACAGCTAACTATGGCTACACCTTC. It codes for CASSPTGTANYGYTF.

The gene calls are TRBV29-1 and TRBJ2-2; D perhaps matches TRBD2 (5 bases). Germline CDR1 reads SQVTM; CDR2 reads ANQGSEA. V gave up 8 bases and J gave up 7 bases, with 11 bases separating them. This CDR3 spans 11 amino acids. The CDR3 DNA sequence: TGCAGCTTCGTGGGAGTCGGGGAGCTGTTTTTT. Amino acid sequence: CSFVGVGELFF.

DNA of the CDR3: TGTGCCAGCAGCGTAGCGAGGACAGGGTTTAACTATGGCTACACCTTC. Translated: CASSVARTGFNYGYTF. The chain carries TRBV9 and TRBJ1-2, with 8 bases fitting TRBD1. The trim removed 0 bases at V and 1 base at J, leaving 5 bases unmatched. The CDR3 extends over 16 amino acids. Germline lookup yields CDR1 SGDLS and CDR2 YYNGEE.

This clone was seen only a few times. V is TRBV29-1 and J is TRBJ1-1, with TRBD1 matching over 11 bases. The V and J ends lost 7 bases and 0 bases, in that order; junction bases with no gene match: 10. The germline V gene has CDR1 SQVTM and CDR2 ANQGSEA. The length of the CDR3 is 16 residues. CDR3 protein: CSGGQGAGRMNTEAFF. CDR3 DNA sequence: TGCAGCGGCGGACAGGGGGCAGGAAGAATGAACACTGAAGCTTTCTTT. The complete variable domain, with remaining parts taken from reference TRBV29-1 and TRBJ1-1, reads SAVISQKPSRDICQRGTSLTIQCQVDSQVTMMFWYRQQPGQSLTLIATANQGSEATYESGFVIDKFPISRPNLTFSTLTVSNMSPEDSSIYLCSGGQGAGRMNTEAFFGQGTRLTVV.

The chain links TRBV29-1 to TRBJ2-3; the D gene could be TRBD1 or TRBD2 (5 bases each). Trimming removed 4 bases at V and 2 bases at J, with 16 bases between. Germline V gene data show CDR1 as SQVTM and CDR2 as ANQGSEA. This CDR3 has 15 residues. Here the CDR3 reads CSVAPGPTFTDTQYF. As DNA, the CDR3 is TGCAGCGTTGCCCCGGGACCGACTTTCACAGATACGCAGTATTTT.

The CDR3 DNA is TGTGCCAGCAGCCAAGGACAGGGTAGGGAGACCCAGTACTTC. The encoded protein is CASSQGQGRETQYF. The chain recombines TRBV14 with TRBJ2-5; 7 nucleotides match TRBD1. Germline V lookup: CDR1 SGHDN, CDR2 FVKESK. The CDR3 length is 14 residues. V lost 1 base, J lost 5 bases, and 4 bases stayed unmatched.

CDR3 protein: CASSSLNEIYGYTF. The CDR3 nucleotides are TGTGCCAGCAGTTCCCTAAACGAAATCTATGGCTACACCTTC. This chain uses TRBV27 with TRBJ1-2; no firm D call. V was clipped by 4 bases and J by 4 bases, with 13 bases between them. The CDR3 has 14 amino acids. CDR1 is MNHEY and CDR2 is SMNVEV in the germline V gene (reference sequence).

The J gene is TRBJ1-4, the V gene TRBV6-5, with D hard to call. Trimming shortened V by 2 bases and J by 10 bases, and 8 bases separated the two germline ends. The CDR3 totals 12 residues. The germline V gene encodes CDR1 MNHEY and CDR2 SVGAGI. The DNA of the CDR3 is TGTGCCAGCAGTTACACCGCGGGAAAACTGTTTTTT. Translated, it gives CASSYTAGKLFF.

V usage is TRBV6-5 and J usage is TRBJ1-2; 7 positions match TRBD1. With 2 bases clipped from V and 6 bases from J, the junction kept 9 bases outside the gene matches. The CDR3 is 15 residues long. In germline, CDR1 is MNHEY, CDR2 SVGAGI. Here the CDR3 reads CASSYLRQGYNGYTF. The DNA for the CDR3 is TGTGCCAGCAGTTACCTCCGACAGGGCTATAATGGCTACACCTTC.

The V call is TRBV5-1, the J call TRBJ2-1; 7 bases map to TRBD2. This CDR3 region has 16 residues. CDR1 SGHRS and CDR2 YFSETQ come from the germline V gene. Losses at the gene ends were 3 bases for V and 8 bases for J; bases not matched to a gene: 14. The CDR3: CASSSWGGLGADEQFF. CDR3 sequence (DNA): TGCGCCAGCAGCTCGTGGGGGGGACTTGGTGCCGATGAGCAGTTCTTC.

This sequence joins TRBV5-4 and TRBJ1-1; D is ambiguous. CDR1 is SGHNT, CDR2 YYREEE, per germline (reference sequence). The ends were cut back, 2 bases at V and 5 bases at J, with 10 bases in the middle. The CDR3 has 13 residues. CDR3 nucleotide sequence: TGTGCCAGCAGCTTTCCAGGTTGGACTGAAGCTTTCTTT. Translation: CASSFPGWTEAFF.

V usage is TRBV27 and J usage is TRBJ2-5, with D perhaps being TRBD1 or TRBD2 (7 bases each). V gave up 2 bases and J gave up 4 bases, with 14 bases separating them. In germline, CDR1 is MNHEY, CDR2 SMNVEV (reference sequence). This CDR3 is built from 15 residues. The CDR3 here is CASSLGQGEGETQYF. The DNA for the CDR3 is TGTGCCAGCAGTTTAGGCCAGGGGGAGGGAGAGACCCAGTACTTC.